The 10 T cell receptor beta chains reported below all come from one sample, sequenced in a study of identical twins. MiXCR, run by TCRdb on the 5' RACE reads, gives a single entry per CDR3 protein. The sample includes hundreds of thousands of distinct CDR3 sequences, 18% of them seen just once. The same data also went into a second study, on T cells expressing NK-cell markers.

Sequencing input: PBMCs. The receptor set was obtained from a young woman in good health.

V gene TRBV6-1 combines with J gene TRBJ1-1, with unresolved D. From germline, CDR1 is MNHNS and CDR2 SASEGT. The CDR3 runs to 13 residues. V lost 7 bases, J lost 1 base, and 10 bases lay in between. CDR3 region: CASKSDWNTEAFF. The CDR3 DNA reads as TGTGCCAGCAAGTCGGACTGGAACACTGAAGCTTTCTTT.

This clonotype was recorded a few times. The chain is built from TRBV24-1 and TRBJ1-1; D is possibly TRBD1 (5 bases). Trimming stripped 11 bases from V and 5 bases from J, with 14 bases between. Germline CDR1 is KGHDR and CDR2 is SFDVKD. This CDR3 has 12 amino acids. CDR3 in amino acids: CASGGEETEAFF. As DNA, the CDR3 is TGTGCCAGTGGGGGGGAGGAGACTGAAGCTTTCTTT.

In this sample, this clonotype turned up a few times. CDR3 region: CSVKAGLGLYEQYF. The CDR3 DNA reads TGCAGCGTCAAGGCTGGTCTAGGCCTCTACGAGCAGTACTTC. The genes are TRBV29-1 and TRBJ2-7; D is uncertain. CDR1 and CDR2 (germline): SQVTM, ANQGSEA. This CDR3 contains 14 residues. V was clipped by 6 bases and J by 3 bases, with 18 bases between them.

This clonotype has only a few counts. The V gene is TRBV9, the J gene TRBJ1-2; 9 bases are shared with TRBD1. J was trimmed by 6 bases and V by 0 bases; bases with no gene match: 6. The CDR3 extends over 15 amino acids. CDR1 and CDR2 (germline): SGDLS, YYNGEE. The CDR3 bases are TGTGCCAGCAGCGTAGGAGGGACAGGGATGGATGGCTACACCTTC. It is translated as CASSVGGTGMDGYTF.

A few counts support this clonotype. The gene calls are TRBV2 and TRBJ1-3; TRBD1 aligns across 7 bases. J was trimmed by 2 bases and V by 7 bases; bases with no gene match: 2. Germline values: CDR1 SNHLY, CDR2 FYNNEI. CDR3 size: 13 residues. The CDR3 nucleotides are TGTGCCAGCAAGACAGGGCCTGGAAACACCATATATTTT. Translation: CASKTGPGNTIYF.

The chain combines TRBV24-1 with TRBJ2-2; 7 bases are shared with TRBD2. Looked up from germline, CDR1 is KGHDR and CDR2 is SFDVKD. The J segment lost 0 bases and the V segment lost 4 bases, leaving 7 bases of the junction unmatched. This CDR3 region has 17 residues. CDR3 in amino acids: CATSDRGGFANTGELFF. The DNA of the CDR3 is TGTGCCACCAGTGACCGCGGGGGATTCGCGAACACCGGGGAGCTGTTTTTT.

CDR3 amino acids: CASRLWTYEQYF. The CDR3 DNA follows: TGTGCCAGCAGACTCTGGACCTACGAGCAGTACTTC. The genes are TRBV12-3 or TRBV12-4 and TRBJ2-7; no clear D. This CDR3 spans 12 amino acids. V dropped 6 bases and J dropped 2 bases, with 8 bases sitting between them.

The chain couples TRBV5-5 to TRBJ2-3; D might be TRBD2 (7 bases). Trimming removed 0 bases at V and 2 bases at J, with 13 bases between. This CDR3 spans 16 amino acids. The germline CDR1 and CDR2 sequences are SGHKS and YYEKEE (reference sequence). CDR3 protein: CASSLVGGAYTDTQYF. The CDR3, as DNA: TGTGCCAGCAGCTTGGTGGGGGGGGCCTACACAGATACGCAGTATTTT.

The chain is built from TRBV20-1 and TRBJ2-7; D possibly corresponds to TRBD1 (6 bases). The germline V gene has CDR1 DFQATT and CDR2 SNEGSKA (reference sequence). There are 16 residues in the CDR3. Trimming shortened V by 0 bases and J by 3 bases, and 18 bases separated the two germline ends. CDR3: CSARDGLGTTGYEQYF. CDR3 DNA sequence: TGCAGTGCTAGAGATGGGTTAGGGACAACAGGCTACGAGCAGTACTTC.

This clonotype has just a few counts. The V and J genes are TRBV15 and TRBJ2-1; 8 bases align to TRBD2. Per germline, CDR1 LNHNV and CDR2 YYDKDF (reference sequence). J was trimmed by 5 bases and V by 1 base; bases with no gene match: 13. The CDR3 runs to 18 residues. CDR3 amino acids: CATSRAGGASGSHNEQFF. The CDR3 nucleotides read TGTGCCACCAGCAGAGCAGGAGGGGCTAGCGGGTCCCACAATGAGCAGTTCTTC.